A single sample gave rise to the 17 T cell receptor beta chains below, sequenced in a study of cytomegalovirus exposure and HLA in healthy donors. Produced via immunoSEQ multiplex PCR; TCRdb's table is partial and in-frame only. The data hold some 290,000 clones, with roughly 90% observed a single time. Sequencing used PBMCs. The source is a man between 25 and 39 years old in good health and CMV-seronegative.

The V call is TRBV11-3, the J call TRBJ2-7; D perhaps matches TRBD2 (6 bases). V was clipped by 1 base and J by 3 bases, with 10 bases between them. This CDR3 has 14 residues. In germline, CDR1 is SGHNT, CDR2 YENEEA. CDR3 in amino acids: CASSLGGGNYEQYF. CDR3 DNA: TGTGCCAGCAGCTTAGGTGGGGGGAACTACGAGCAGTACTTC.

This clone showed up just once. Other DNA sequences in the same sample also yield this CDR3. V is TRBV27 and J is TRBJ2-7; D gene ambiguous. Germline-derived CDR1 and CDR2 are MNHEY and SMNVEV (reference sequence). The CDR3 has 12 residues. V lost 4 bases, J lost 1 base, and 5 bases lay in between. The DNA of the CDR3 is TGTGCCAGCAGTTCTCTTTCCTACGAGCAGTACTTC. It translates to CASSSLSYEQYF.

CDR3 residues: CASSLVGGSLNTEAFF. As DNA, the CDR3 is TGCGCCAGCAGCTTGGTAGGGGGTAGTTTGAACACTGAAGCTTTCTTT. The rearrangement uses TRBV5-1 and TRBJ1-1; D is perhaps TRBD1 (6 bases). The CDR3 is made up of 16 amino acids. Germline CDR1 SGHRS, CDR2 YFSETQ. With 0 bases removed from V and 0 bases from J, the gap between germline ends came to 12 bases.

The sample holds one count of this clone. The gene calls are TRBV6-5 and TRBJ1-3, with D unresolved. V dropped 10 bases and J dropped 0 bases, with 13 bases sitting between them. The CDR3 is made up of 14 amino acids. Germline CDR1 and CDR2: MNHEY and SVGAGI. The CDR3 region is CATTPHSSGNTIYF. CDR3 coding DNA: TGTGCCACCACGCCCCACAGCTCTGGAAACACCATATATTTT.

The CDR3 DNA reads TGTGCCAGCAGTGATTTCGGGGGGGCCTACAATGAGCAGTTCTTC. Translation: CASSDFGGAYNEQFF. V is TRBV6-4 and J is TRBJ2-1, with 8 bases identical to TRBD2. This CDR3 spans 15 amino acids. V was pared by 3 bases and J by 2 bases, with 3 bases of the junction left unmatched. CDR1 and CDR2 from the germline V gene are MRHNA and SNTAGT.

The V call is TRBV27, the J call TRBJ2-7, with TRBD2 identical over 12 bases. V was clipped by 5 bases and J by 3 bases; unmatched bases: 8. The CDR3 covers 16 residues. Germline values: CDR1 MNHEY, CDR2 SMNVEV (reference sequence). CDR3 nucleotides: TGTGCCAGCAGTCCACGACTAGCGGGGGCCAACTACGAGCAGTACTTC. Its protein product is CASSPRLAGANYEQYF.

This chain connects TRBV30 to TRBJ1-5; 9 nucleotides line up with TRBD1. The CDR3 runs to 15 residues. The V gene end was trimmed by 0 bases and the J gene end by 3 bases; junction bases not matched to a gene: 3. Germline V gene data show CDR1 as GTSNPN and CDR2 as SVGIG (reference sequence). The CDR3 DNA is TGTGCCTGGAGTGTAACAGGGGGCGTCAATCAGCCCCAGCATTTT. Its translation is CAWSVTGGVNQPQHF.

This chain joins TRBV6-1 and TRBJ2-1; perhaps TRBD1 as D (5 bases). The CDR3 covers 14 residues. The V end was cut by 9 bases, the J end by 0 bases, with 12 bases between. The germline gives CDR1 MNHNS, CDR2 SASEGT. CDR3 amino acids: CASLQVRSYNEQFF. DNA for the CDR3: TGTGCCAGTTTACAGGTTCGCTCCTACAATGAGCAGTTCTTC.

Worth noting for this clone: A read error is likely here: a far larger clone is one base away. V and J are TRBV4-1 and TRBJ1-6; no reliable D call. This CDR3 is built from 12 residues. CDR1 and CDR2 (germline): MGHRA, YSYEKL. V was clipped by 3 bases and J by 5 bases, with 2 bases between them. The CDR3 loop is CASSHNNSPLHF. The CDR3, as DNA: TGCGCCAGCAGCCATAATAATTCACCCCTCCACTTT.

This rearrangement joins TRBV6-6 to TRBJ1-6; 8 bases fit TRBD1. CDR1 and CDR2 (germline): MNHNY, SVGAGI (reference sequence). The CDR3 has 14 residues. After removal of 6 bases from V and 10 bases from J, the junction contained 8 bases not matched to a gene. CDR3 nucleotide sequence: TGTGCCAGCAGACCGACAGGGGTACAGTCACCCCTCCACTTT. Its protein product is CASRPTGVQSPLHF.

The rearrangement joins TRBV7-9 to TRBJ1-2; 7 bases map to TRBD1. V was pared by 5 bases and J by 3 bases, with 3 bases of the junction left unmatched. Germline V lookup: CDR1 SEHNR, CDR2 FQNEAQ (reference sequence). This CDR3 spans 13 amino acids. The chain's CDR3 is CASSIDRDYGYTF. The DNA for the CDR3 is TGTGCCAGCAGCATTGACAGGGACTATGGCTACACCTTC.

DNA of the CDR3: TGTGCCAGCAGTTCACAGAGTAGCAATCAGCCCCAGCATTTT. This encodes CASSSQSSNQPQHF. The chain couples TRBV6-6 to TRBJ1-5; D remains ambiguous. From germline, CDR1 is MNHNY and CDR2 SVGAGI (reference sequence). The CDR3 extends over 14 amino acids. Deletions cut 4 bases from V and 0 bases from J, with 7 bases between.

The V gene is TRBV5-1, the J gene TRBJ1-3; no reliable D call. Germline CDR1 is SGHRS and CDR2 is YFSETQ. This CDR3 contains 16 residues. Between the trimmed V and J ends, which lost 1 base and 0 bases, there was a span of 11 bases. The CDR3 sequence is CASSLQHPSSGNTIYF. The CDR3, as DNA: TGCGCCAGCAGCTTGCAACACCCCAGCTCTGGAAACACCATATATTTT.

This rearrangement joins TRBV9 to TRBJ1-6; TRBD1 matches 7 bases. V lost 3 bases and J lost 0; bases outside the gene matches: 3. The CDR3 has 16 amino acids. The germline gives CDR1 SGDLS, CDR2 YYNGEE. The CDR3 sequence: CASSGRDSSYNSPLHF. The DNA of the CDR3 is TGTGCCAGCAGCGGCCGGGACAGCTCCTATAATTCACCCCTCCACTTT.

The J gene is TRBJ1-6, the V gene TRBV6-1; maybe TRBD1 (6 bases). The germline V gene encodes CDR1 MNHNS and CDR2 SASEGT. The CDR3 spans 14 residues. Trimming cost V 7 bases and J 3 bases, with 10 bases left between them. The CDR3 nucleotides are TGTGCCAGCAAGGGGGGGATCTATAATTCACCCCTCCACTTT. Translating it yields CASKGGIYNSPLHF.

The chain uses TRBV7-6 and TRBJ2-5; 10 nucleotides match TRBD2. V was clipped by 1 base and J by 2 bases; unmatched bases: 13. Germline V CDR1 and CDR2: SGHVS, FNYEAQ. This CDR3 is built from 19 residues. The CDR3 loop reads CASSLGLLAGASLQETQYF. The CDR3, as DNA: TGTGCCAGCAGCTTAGGCCTTCTAGCGGGGGCCTCGTTACAAGAGACCCAGTACTTC.

This sequence joins TRBV7-9 and TRBJ2-3, with D possibly TRBD1 on 5 matching bases. Germline lookup yields CDR1 SEHNR and CDR2 FQNEAQ (reference sequence). Deletions cut 5 bases from V and 6 bases from J, with 18 bases between. This CDR3 spans 15 amino acids. DNA for the CDR3: TGTGCCAGCAGCCCAACGTTGTCAGGGTCGGATACGCAGTATTTT. Its translation: CASSPTLSGSDTQYF.